A selection of T cell receptor beta chains follows, all from one sample in a study of T cell repertoires in cytomegalovirus infection. One entry per CDR3 protein, called by TCRdb with MiXCR from the reads. The sample has 200,000 or so distinct CDR3 sequences; approximately 28% are singletons. Material: PBMCs. The origin of the receptors is a human donor in good health (CMV status not recorded). Some clones in this sample may be carry-over from other donors' samples. Each CDR3 is given with its conserved first and last residue. A D gene is named only where the DNA matches it firmly. Clone size is not always given. Where it is, it says once, few, many or a class for expanded clones.

v_call,j_call,d_call,clone_size,cdr3_nt,cdr3_aa
TRBV19,TRBJ1-2,-,few,TGTGCCAGTAGTATAGTGCGGGACTATGGCTACACCTTC,CASSIVRDYGYTF
TRBV10-3,TRBJ1-3,TRBD1,few,TGTGCCATCAGCGGACAGGCGCCTCCGGGAAACACCATATATTTT,CAISGQAPPGNTIYF
TRBV29-1,TRBJ2-5,TRBD1,few,TGCAGCGTTCGGACAGGTTGGAGGGAGACCCAGTACTTC,CSVRTGWRETQYF
TRBV20-1,TRBJ1-2,-,-,TGCAGTGTTGAAAATGGGGGCCAGAGTGGCTACACCTTC,CSVENGGQSGYTF
TRBV7-3,TRBJ2-3,-,-,TGTGCCAGCAGCTCTTCACCGCAGGGGTCCGGGACAGATACGCAGTATTTT,CASSSSPQGSGTDTQYF
TRBV5-4,TRBJ1-6,TRBD1,-,TGTGCCAGCAGCATGGGACAGCATAATAATTCACCCCTCCACTTT,CASSMGQHNNSPLHF
TRBV19,TRBJ2-3,TRBD2,-,TGTGCCAGTAGTATCAAGGGACTAGCGACAGATACGCAGTATTTT,CASSIKGLATDTQYF
TRBV11-2,TRBJ1-1,-,few,TGTGCCAGCAGCTTAACGCCCCAGGGAGAAGCTTTCTTT,CASSLTPQGEAFF
TRBV10-3,TRBJ1-6,-,-,TGTGCCATCAGTGAGTCCGGCGGGGCGCGGGATTCACCCCTCCACTTT,CAISESGGARDSPLHF
TRBV11-2,TRBJ2-3,TRBD2,few,TGTGCCAGCAGCCGCAACGCGGGGGGACCACAAGATACGCAGTATTTT,CASSRNAGGPQDTQYF
TRBV6-1,TRBJ2-1,-,-,TGTGCCAGCAGGCCGACCCTCTCCTACAATGAGCAGTTCTTC,CASRPTLSYNEQFF
TRBV6-2/TRBV6-3,TRBJ2-3,TRBD2,-,TGTGCCAGCAGTCCGAGTCTAGCGGGGGGGCCAGTTGGTACGCAGTATTTT,CASSPSLAGGPVGTQYF
TRBV27,TRBJ2-2,TRBD1,-,TGTGCCAGCAGTGATCTCGGGACAGGGGGCATCGGGGAGCTGTTTTTT,CASSDLGTGGIGELFF
TRBV20-1,TRBJ1-2,-,-,TGCAGTGCTAGGCTACCCGGGGGCTATGGCTACACCTTC,CSARLPGGYGYTF
TRBV2,TRBJ2-7,-,-,TGTGCCAGCAGCACCAGAGGTACCTACGAGCAGTACTTC,CASSTRGTYEQYF
TRBV19,TRBJ1-1,-,-,TGTGCCAGTAGTCCGGGGCCACACGCCGCTGACGACCACACTGAAGCTTTCTTT,CASSPGPHAADDHTEAFF
TRBV19,TRBJ1-5,TRBD1,few,TGTGCCACTAGCAAGGGGGCATGGAAGCCCCAGCATTTT,CATSKGAWKPQHF
TRBV20-1,TRBJ2-1,TRBD1,few,TGCAGTGCTAGAGAGACAGGGCTCTCCTACAATGAGCAGTTCTTC,CSARETGLSYNEQFF
TRBV5-4,TRBJ2-3,TRBD2,-,TGTGCCAGCAGCTTGAGCGGGGGGGAGACAGATACGCAGTATTTT,CASSLSGGETDTQYF
TRBV20-1,TRBJ1-1,TRBD1,-,TGCAGTGCGACGGGGGACAGGGAGAACACTGAAGCTTTCTTT,CSATGDRENTEAFF
TRBV29-1,TRBJ2-1,-,-,TGCAGCGTTGTTGGCATGACCTACAATGAGCAGTTCTTC,CSVVGMTYNEQFF
TRBV19,TRBJ1-1,-,many,TGTGCCAGTAGTTTTGGACCTTCGGGAGACCCTGAAGCTTTCTTT,CASSFGPSGDPEAFF
TRBV7-2,TRBJ1-1,-,many,TGTGCCAGCAGTCCTGGCCAGTCAAAGTGGGGAGCTTTCTTT,CASSPGQSKWGAFF